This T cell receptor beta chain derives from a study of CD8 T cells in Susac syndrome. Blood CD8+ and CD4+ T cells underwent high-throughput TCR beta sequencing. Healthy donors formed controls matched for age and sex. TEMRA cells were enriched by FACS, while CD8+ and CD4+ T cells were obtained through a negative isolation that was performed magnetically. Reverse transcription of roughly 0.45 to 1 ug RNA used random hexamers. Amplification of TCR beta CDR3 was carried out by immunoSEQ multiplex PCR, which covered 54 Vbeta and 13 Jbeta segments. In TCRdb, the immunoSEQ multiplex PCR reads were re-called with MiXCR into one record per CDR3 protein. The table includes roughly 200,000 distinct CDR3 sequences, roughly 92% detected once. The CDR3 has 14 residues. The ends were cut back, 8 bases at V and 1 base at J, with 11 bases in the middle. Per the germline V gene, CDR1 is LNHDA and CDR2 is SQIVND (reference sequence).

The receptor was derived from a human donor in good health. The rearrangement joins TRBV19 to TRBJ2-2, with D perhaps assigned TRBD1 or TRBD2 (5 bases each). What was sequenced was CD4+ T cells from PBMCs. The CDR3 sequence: CASSLGRNTGELFF. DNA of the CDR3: TGTGCCAGTTCCCTGGGACGGAACACCGGGGAGCTGTTTTTT. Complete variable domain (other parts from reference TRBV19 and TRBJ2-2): DGGITQSPKYLFRKEGQNVTLSCEQNLNHDAMYWYRQDPGQGLRLIYYSQIVNDFQKGDIAEGYSVSREKKESFPLTVTSAQKNPTAFYLCASSLGRNTGELFFGEGSRLTVL.